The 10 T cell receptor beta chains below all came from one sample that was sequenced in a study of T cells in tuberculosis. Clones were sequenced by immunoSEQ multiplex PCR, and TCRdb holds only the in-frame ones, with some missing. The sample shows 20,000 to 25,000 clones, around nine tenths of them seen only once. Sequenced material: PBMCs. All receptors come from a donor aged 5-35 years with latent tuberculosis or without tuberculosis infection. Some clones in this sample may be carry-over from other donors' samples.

CDR3 protein: CASTERETYEQYF. The CDR3 region has the DNA TGCGCCAGCACAGAGCGGGAGACCTACGAGCAGTACTTC. The chain joins TRBV5-1 to TRBJ2-7, with 8 bases lining up with TRBD2. Trimming at V came to 6 bases and at J to 2 bases, leaving 4 bases not matched to a gene. The CDR3 spans 13 residues. Germline CDR1 reads SGHRS; CDR2 reads YFSETQ.

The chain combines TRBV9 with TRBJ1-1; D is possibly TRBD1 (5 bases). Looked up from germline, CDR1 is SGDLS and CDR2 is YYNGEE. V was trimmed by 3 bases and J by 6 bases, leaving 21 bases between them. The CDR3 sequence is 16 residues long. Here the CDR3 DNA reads TGTGCCAGCAGCGCCGGCGAGAGAAGGGGTATGGCTGAAGCTTTCTTT. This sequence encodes CASSAGERRGMAEAFF.

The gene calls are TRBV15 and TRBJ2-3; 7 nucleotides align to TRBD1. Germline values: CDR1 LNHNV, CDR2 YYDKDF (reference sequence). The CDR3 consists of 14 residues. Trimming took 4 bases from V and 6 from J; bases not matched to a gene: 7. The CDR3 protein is CATSTGQAGDTQYF. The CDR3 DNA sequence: TGTGCCACCAGCACCGGACAGGCCGGGGATACGCAGTATTTT.

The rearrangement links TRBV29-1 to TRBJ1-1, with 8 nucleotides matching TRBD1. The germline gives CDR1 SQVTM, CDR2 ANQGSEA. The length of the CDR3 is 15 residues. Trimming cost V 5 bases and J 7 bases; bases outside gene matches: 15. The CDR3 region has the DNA TGCAGCGTTTATGACAGGGGAGGGGGGATAGGTGAAGCTTTCTTT. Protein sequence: CSVYDRGGGIGEAFF.

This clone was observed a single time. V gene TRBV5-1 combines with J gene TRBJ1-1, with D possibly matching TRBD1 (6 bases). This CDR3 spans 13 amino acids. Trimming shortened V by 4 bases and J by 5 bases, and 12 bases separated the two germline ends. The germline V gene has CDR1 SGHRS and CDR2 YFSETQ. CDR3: CASSGRGITEAFF. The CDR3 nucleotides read TGCGCCAGCAGCGGCAGGGGAATAACTGAAGCTTTCTTT.

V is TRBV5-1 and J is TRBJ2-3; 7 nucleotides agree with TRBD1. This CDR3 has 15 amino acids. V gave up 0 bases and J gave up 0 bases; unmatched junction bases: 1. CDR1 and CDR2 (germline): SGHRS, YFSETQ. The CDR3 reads CASSLGQGSTDTQYF. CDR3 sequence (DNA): TGCGCCAGCAGCTTGGGACAGGGAAGCACAGATACGCAGTATTTT.

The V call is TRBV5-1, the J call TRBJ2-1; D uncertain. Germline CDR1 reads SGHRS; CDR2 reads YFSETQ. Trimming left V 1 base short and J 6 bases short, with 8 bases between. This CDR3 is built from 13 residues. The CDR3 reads CASSLTPGNEQFF. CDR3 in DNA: TGCGCCAGCAGCTTGACCCCGGGCAATGAGCAGTTCTTC.

DNA of the CDR3: TGCGCCAGCAGCTTGGGTCTGGGGCTGGCAGATACGCAGTATTTT. Translation: CASSLGLGLADTQYF. J is TRBJ2-3 and V is TRBV5-1, with a weak D call TRBD1 (5 bases). CDR3 size: 15 residues. Germline V gene sequence: CDR1 SGHRS, CDR2 YFSETQ. The V gene lost 0 bases and the J gene lost 4 bases, with 12 bases spanning the gap. The full variable domain, its missing parts supplied by reference TRBV5-1 and TRBJ2-3, is KAGVTQTPRYLIKTRGQQVTLSCSPISGHRSVSWYQQTPGQGLQFLFEYFSETQRNKGNFPGRFSGRQFSNSRSEMNVSTLELGDSALYLCASSLGLGLADTQYFGPGTRLTVL.

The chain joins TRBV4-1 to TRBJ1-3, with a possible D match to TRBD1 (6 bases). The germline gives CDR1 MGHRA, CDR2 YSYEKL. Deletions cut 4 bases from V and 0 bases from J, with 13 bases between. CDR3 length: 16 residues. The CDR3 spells CASSPRGASSGNTIYF. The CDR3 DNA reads TGCGCCAGCAGCCCTCGGGGGGCTTCCTCTGGAAACACCATATATTTT.

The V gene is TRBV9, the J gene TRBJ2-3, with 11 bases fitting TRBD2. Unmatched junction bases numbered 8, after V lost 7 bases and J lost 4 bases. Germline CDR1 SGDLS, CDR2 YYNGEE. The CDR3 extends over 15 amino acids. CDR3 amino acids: CASGVTSGIPDTQYF. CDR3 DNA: TGTGCCAGCGGGGTGACTAGCGGGATTCCAGATACGCAGTATTTT.